What follows are 26 T cell receptor beta chains derived from one specimen sequenced in a study of shared clonotypes between healthy human individuals (dated by TCRdb to 2018 to 2021). Libraries were prepared through the immunoSEQ multiplex PCR assay. TCRdb took this table from immuneACCESS and kept in-frame rearrangements with V and J called. Such tables lack part of the clones; where checked against another copy, unresolved V genes explain under half of the gap, and the rest is unexplained. This sample comprises 2 million to 2.5 million clones, 95% of them detected only once. 0.1% to 0.15% of the sample is taken by the ten largest. The sequencing input was naive CD4+ T cells sorted from blood. The label giving this sample's cell subset or site can be read as: CD45RA+ positively selected. The receptors come from a man between 18 and 35 years old in good health.

The chain combines TRBV9 with TRBJ1-1; possible D gene TRBD1, 5 bases. The length of the CDR3 is 16 residues. Germline CDR1 and CDR2: SGDLS and YYNGEE. Trimming took off 0 bases at V and 5 bases at J, with 17 bases between the two ends. CDR3 nucleotides: TGTGCCAGCAGCGTAGCTCTGGGGCCGGGAAGTACTGAAGCTTTCTTT. Translated, it gives CASSVALGPGSTEAFF.

The chain recombines TRBV7-9 with TRBJ1-2, with TRBD1 matching 7 bases. Germline loops: CDR1 SEHNR, CDR2 FQNEAQ (reference sequence). Trimming removed 4 bases from V and 5 bases from J; junction bases left unmatched: 10. This CDR3 has 15 residues. CDR3 coding DNA: TGTGCCAGCAGCTCAAAGGGGGCCAGGGGTTATGGCTACACCTTC. Its translation is CASSSKGARGYGYTF.

The chain combines TRBV12-5 with TRBJ2-1, with 9 bases identical to TRBD1. CDR1 LGHNT and CDR2 FRNRAP come from the germline V gene. CDR3 length: 14 amino acids. V lost 6 bases to trimming and J lost 16 bases; unmatched junction nucleotides: 16. Here the CDR3 reads CASGETLGQGSNFF. Here the CDR3 DNA reads TGTGCTAGTGGCGAAACCCTTGGACAGGGGAGCAATTTCTTC.

The gene calls are TRBV6-5 and TRBJ1-1, with 7 bases matching TRBD1. V dropped 2 bases and J dropped 10; count of bases not matched to a gene: 4. CDR3 size: 12 residues. From germline, CDR1 is MNHEY and CDR2 SVGAGI. CDR3 in DNA: TGTGCCAGCAGTTACCGTCAGGGGGTAGCTTTCTTT. Translation: CASSYRQGVAFF.

V gene TRBV5-4 combines with J gene TRBJ1-2; a weak D match, TRBD1 (5 bases). The germline V and J ends were trimmed by 10 bases and 5 bases, with 21 bases remaining between them. This CDR3 has 14 amino acids. CDR1 SGHNT and CDR2 YYREEE come from the germline V gene (reference sequence). CDR3 amino acids: CARSRDGASYGYTF. CDR3 bases: TGTGCCCGCTCCCGGGACGGGGCTAGTTATGGCTACACCTTC.

The genes are TRBV28 and TRBJ2-7; TRBD2 might be the D (6 bases). Germline assignment: CDR1 MDHEN and CDR2 SYDVKM. V was pared by 6 bases and J by 0 bases, with 15 bases between. This CDR3 has 15 amino acids. CDR3 sequence (DNA): TGTGCCAGCAGAGGACCGGGACTGAACTCCTACGAGCAGTACTTC. It specifies CASRGPGLNSYEQYF.

As concerns this clone: This same CDR3 is encoded by further DNA sequences in the sample. The chain uses TRBV6-5 and TRBJ1-2, with D maybe TRBD1 (6 bases). The V end was cut by 6 bases, the J end by 4 bases, with 12 bases between. The germline gives CDR1 MNHEY, CDR2 SVGAGI. The CDR3 is 13 residues long. CDR3 nucleotides: TGTGCCAGCAGGCCCGGGGGGGCCTATGGCTACACCTTC. Amino acid sequence: CASRPGGAYGYTF.

Worth noting for this clone: The junction does not match germline at one end; this may be a read error. V usage is TRBV28 and J usage is TRBJ2-7; D not certain. CDR3 size: 12 residues. The germline CDR1 and CDR2 sequences are MDHEN and SYDVKM. CDR3 region: CASSPSQRKVDF. Here the CDR3 DNA reads TGTGCCAGCAGCCCCTCCCAAAGAAAAGTAGACTTC.

As concerns this clone: The same CDR3 also results from other DNA sequences found in this sample. The chain couples TRBV19 to TRBJ2-7, with 8 bases fitting TRBD1. Trimming cost V 3 bases and J 2 bases; bases outside gene matches: 6. Germline V gives CDR1 LNHDA, CDR2 SQIVND (reference sequence). The CDR3 has 15 residues. The CDR3 spells CASSISGTGAYEQYF. CDR3 DNA: TGTGCCAGTAGTATTTCTGGGACAGGAGCCTACGAGCAGTACTTC.

As DNA, the CDR3 is TGTGCCAGCAGTGTTCCGGGACAGGGGGCAGATACGCAGTATTTT. Translated: CASSVPGQGADTQYF. V usage is TRBV28 and J usage is TRBJ2-3; 11 nucleotides agree with TRBD1. V gave up 5 bases and J gave up 4 bases; unmatched junction bases: 5. Germline CDR1 and CDR2: MDHEN and SYDVKM. The CDR3 has 15 amino acids.

This CDR3 reads CASRGAGRRTDTQYF. The CDR3 DNA follows: TGTGCCAGCCGGGGGGCGGGCCGCAGGACAGATACGCAGTATTTT. The rearrangement joins TRBV7-2 to TRBJ2-3; D might be TRBD2 (7 bases). Germline lookup yields CDR1 SGHTA and CDR2 FQGNSA. V lost 8 bases and J lost 3, with 18 bases in between. The CDR3 sequence is 15 residues long.

The V gene is TRBV19, the J gene TRBJ1-4, with a possible D match to TRBD1 (6 bases). The V gene lost 5 bases and the J gene lost 1 base, with 11 bases spanning the gap. Germline values: CDR1 LNHDA, CDR2 SQIVND (reference sequence). The CDR3 consists of 15 residues. The CDR3 nucleotides are TGTGCCAGTAGTGCCAGGGGAAGAACTAATGAAAAACTGTTTTTT. It translates to CASSARGRTNEKLFF.

The gene calls are TRBV11-2 and TRBJ2-1; D remains ambiguous. Germline values: CDR1 SGHAT, CDR2 FQNNGV. The CDR3 has 13 residues. The V end lost 1 base, the J end lost 10 bases, and 11 bases lay between the germline ends. CDR3 loop: CASSLGFGGEQFF. DNA for the CDR3: TGTGCCAGCAGCTTAGGTTTCGGTGGGGAGCAGTTCTTC. Full variable domain (remainder filled in from reference TRBV11-2 and TRBJ2-1): EAGVAQSPRYKIIEKRQSVAFWCNPISGHATLYWYQQILGQGPKLLIQFQNNGVVDDSQLPKDRFSAERLKGVDSTLKIQPAKLEDSAVYLCASSLGFGGEQFFGPGTRLTVL.

This rearrangement joins TRBV7-2 to TRBJ1-2; D gene ambiguous. CDR1 and CDR2 (germline): SGHTA, FQGNSA. The V end lost 5 bases, the J end lost 4 bases, and 11 bases lay between the germline ends. The CDR3 is 13 amino acids. Here the CDR3 reads CASSPDWTYGYTF. CDR3 DNA: TGTGCCAGCAGCCCCGATTGGACCTATGGCTACACCTTC.

V usage is TRBV5-4 and J usage is TRBJ2-1, with D unclear. Germline values: CDR1 SGHNT, CDR2 YYREEE (reference sequence). Between the trimmed V and J ends, which lost 0 bases and 14 bases, there was a span of 9 bases. This CDR3 is 11 amino acids long. The CDR3 DNA sequence: TGTGCCAGCAGCTTGGACGGTCTGGAGTTCTTC. Translating it yields CASSLDGLEFF.

V is TRBV4-1 and J is TRBJ1-2, with D possibly being TRBD1 (5 bases). This CDR3 region has 13 residues. The germline V and J ends were trimmed by 2 bases and 6 bases, with 10 bases remaining between them. Germline V gene lookup returns CDR1 MGHRA and CDR2 YSYEKL. CDR3: CASSQTGLNGYTF. The CDR3, as DNA: TGCGCCAGCAGCCAAACAGGTTTGAATGGCTACACCTTC.

V gene TRBV4-1 combines with J gene TRBJ2-1; weak D call: TRBD1 (5 bases). Germline V gene data show CDR1 as MGHRA and CDR2 as YSYEKL. The CDR3 runs 17 residues. V shed 1 base and J shed 0 bases, with 13 bases lying between them. CDR3 nucleotide sequence: TGCGCCAGCAGCCAAGTGATGAGCAGGGACTCCTACAATGAGCAGTTCTTC. It specifies CASSQVMSRDSYNEQFF.

This chain uses TRBV7-9 with TRBJ2-3; D gene ambiguous. The CDR3 contains 12 residues. Germline V gene sequence: CDR1 SEHNR, CDR2 FQNEAQ (reference sequence). Trimming removed 5 bases from V and 8 bases from J, with 11 bases in between. The CDR3 loop is CASSQLGITQYF. The CDR3 DNA follows: TGTGCCAGCAGCCAGTTAGGTATTACGCAGTATTTT. Full variable domain (remainder filled in from reference TRBV7-9 and TRBJ2-3): DTGVSQNPRHKITKRGQNVTFRCDPISEHNRLYWYRQTLGQGPEFLTYFQNEAQLEKSRLLSDRFSAERPKGSFSTLEIQRTEQGDSAMYLCASSQLGITQYFGPGTRLTVL.

The chain combines TRBV6-6 with TRBJ2-2; maybe TRBD1 (6 bases). V was shortened by 4 bases and J by 1 base, with 10 bases between the two germline ends. Germline V lookup: CDR1 MNHNY, CDR2 SVGAGI (reference sequence). The CDR3 loop spans 15 amino acids. The CDR3 region has the DNA TGTGCCAGCAGTTTCGGGACATTGAACACCGGGGAGCTGTTTTTT. Translated, it gives CASSFGTLNTGELFF.

Concerning this clone itself: The conserved phenylalanine or tryptophan is not found at the CDR3 terminus, so this likely reflects a read error. The DNA for the CDR3 is TGCGCCAGCAGCTTGCGGACAGGGGGCGCGAACGAGCAGTACCTC. This sequence encodes CASSLRTGGANEQYL. The chain links TRBV5-1 to TRBJ2-7; 11 nucleotides line up with TRBD1. The CDR3 contains 15 residues. V was pared by 1 base and J by 5 bases, with 5 bases of the junction left unmatched. Germline CDR1 reads SGHRS; CDR2 reads YFSETQ.

The chain is built from TRBV9 and TRBJ2-7, with no clear D. CDR3 length: 14 amino acids. Germline CDR1 is SGDLS and CDR2 is YYNGEE. The germline V and J ends were trimmed by 10 bases and 9 bases, with 26 bases remaining between them. This CDR3 reads CAGRPGPDIFGQYF. The CDR3 DNA follows: TGTGCCGGACGCCCAGGCCCAGACATTTTCGGGCAGTACTTC.

V gene TRBV6-5 combines with J gene TRBJ1-5, with D uncertain. V was shortened by 6 bases and J by 0 bases, with 9 bases between the two germline ends. This CDR3 comprises 14 residues. Germline-derived CDR1 and CDR2 are MNHEY and SVGAGI. CDR3 in amino acids: CASSRAHSNQPQHF. The CDR3 DNA follows: TGTGCCAGCAGCCGCGCGCATAGCAATCAGCCCCAGCATTTT.

CDR3 region: CASSSLDRVSEKLFF. The CDR3 DNA reads TGTGCCAGCAGTTCCCTTGACAGGGTCAGTGAAAAACTGTTTTTT. The gene calls are TRBV28 and TRBJ1-4; 7 nucleotides agree with TRBD1. Germline-derived CDR1 and CDR2 are MDHEN and SYDVKM. The CDR3 covers 15 residues. With V trimmed by 4 bases and J by 7 bases, 9 bases remained unmatched.

The chain employs TRBV25-1 and TRBJ1-6; D remains unclear. Trimming took 5 bases from V and 0 from J, leaving 17 bases between them. Germline lookup yields CDR1 MGHDK and CDR2 SYGVNS. The CDR3 has 18 amino acids. The CDR3 spells CASSPGEGQSSYNSPLHF. The CDR3 DNA is TGTGCCAGCAGTCCTGGAGAGGGCCAGAGCTCCTATAATTCACCCCTCCACTTT.

This chain links TRBV28 with TRBJ1-2; TRBD1 matches 7 bases. The junction had 6 bases not matched to a gene; V was cut back by 3 bases and J by 8 bases. The CDR3 loop spans 13 amino acids. Per the germline V gene, CDR1 is MDHEN and CDR2 is SYDVKM. CDR3 region: CASSLIGGGGYTF. In nucleotides, the CDR3 is TGTGCCAGCAGTTTGATAGGGGGCGGAGGCTACACCTTC.

This chain connects TRBV6-1 to TRBJ1-1; D not certain. The CDR3 spans 13 residues. CDR1 is MNHNS and CDR2 is SASEGT in the germline V gene. The germline V and J ends were trimmed by 0 bases and 9 bases, with 11 bases remaining between them. The CDR3 sequence: CASSEASGRKAFF. DNA for the CDR3: TGTGCCAGCAGTGAAGCTTCAGGCAGAAAAGCTTTCTTT.